The next 5 T cell receptor beta chains were all read from a single sample in a study of blood T cells in healthy people across ages. A J-beta primer mix and a sample-barcoded 5' primer were used in a second PCR of about 7 to 12 cycles. TCRdb processed the 5' RACE reads anew with MiXCR; each CDR3 protein has one entry. The sample records about 1.4 million distinct CDR3 sequences, approximately 59% being singletons. The sequenced sample was blood. These receptors all stem from a man aged 18 to 29 in good health.

The V and J genes are TRBV10-3 and TRBJ1-4; no firm D call. The germline gives CDR1 ENHRY, CDR2 SYGVKD. Trimming removed 3 bases from V and 6 bases from J, with 8 bases in between. The CDR3 covers 13 residues. CDR3 in amino acids: CAISDGQDEKLFF. CDR3 nucleotides: TGTGCCATCAGTGACGGGCAGGATGAAAAACTGTTTTTT.

This clonotype was counted only a few times. The chain links TRBV6-6 to TRBJ2-7; maybe TRBD2 (7 bases). Trimming left V 1 base short and J 3 bases short, with 13 bases between. CDR1 and CDR2 (germline): MNHNY, SVGAGI (reference sequence). This CDR3 is 15 amino acids long. CDR3 loop: CASSYLGGASYEQYF. The CDR3 DNA is TGTGCCAGCAGTTACTTGGGGGGGGCCAGCTACGAGCAGTACTTC.

This clonotype was seen only once. The CDR3 DNA reads as TGTGCCAGCAGTTACCTTGGACAGGGGAGCGGTGGCTATGGCTACACCTTC. This gives the protein CASSYLGQGSGGYGYTF. The rearrangement uses TRBV6-5 and TRBJ1-2; 9 nucleotides align to TRBD1. CDR3 length: 17 amino acids. CDR1 MNHEY and CDR2 SVGAGI come from the germline V gene. V lost 2 bases to trimming and J lost 4 bases; unmatched junction nucleotides: 11.

The chain uses TRBV29-1 and TRBJ2-1, with D tentatively TRBD1 or TRBD2 (5 bases each). CDR3 length: 12 amino acids. Germline CDR1 is SQVTM and CDR2 is ANQGSEA. V was pared by 4 bases and J by 10 bases, with 14 bases between. The CDR3 DNA follows: TGCAGCGTTGTGGACCCCGGGGACGAGCAGTTCTTC. Residues: CSVVDPGDEQFF.

On this clonotype itself: The junction departs from germline at one end; a sequencing error may be responsible. The chain combines TRBV10-3 with TRBJ1-2; TRBD1 agrees at 9 bases. CDR1 is ENHRY and CDR2 is SYGVKD in the germline V gene. This CDR3 region has 12 residues. The CDR3 bases are TGTGCCATACAGGGGGCTAATTATGGCTACACCTTC. Its translation: CAIQGANYGYTF.